These T cell receptor beta chains were read from a single sample in a study of identical twins. TCRdb passed the 5' RACE reads through MiXCR, listing each CDR3 protein once. This repertoire shows about 810,000 distinct CDR3 sequences, about 12% found once; its top ten account for about 1.6%. These same data were also listed under a study on yellow fever vaccine responses in identical twins.

Sequencing was done on a sample of PBMCs. The receptor set was obtained from a woman aged 18-35 years in good health. CDR3s include the opening cysteine and the closing phenylalanine or tryptophan. A D gene is named only where the DNA matches it firmly. Rows may omit the clone size; those that give it use once, few, many or a size class.

J: TRBJ2-6
size: few
D: NA
V: TRBV7-3
CDR3: CASSLQQSGANVLTF
DNA: TGTGCCAGCAGTCTGCAGCAATCTGGGGCCAACGTCCTGACTTTC

J: TRBJ2-3
size: NA
D: NA
V: TRBV28
CDR3: CASWTVPSTDTQYF
DNA: TGTGCCAGCTGGACGGTACCTAGCACAGATACGCAGTATTTT

J: TRBJ2-7
size: NA
D: TRBD2
V: TRBV2
CDR3: CASSESISGGSYEQYF
DNA: TGTGCCAGCAGTGAAAGTATCAGCGGGGGCTCCTACGAGCAGTACTTC

J: TRBJ2-5
size: few
D: NA
V: TRBV28
CDR3: CASRPSGTIEETQYF
DNA: TGTGCCAGCAGACCTTCCGGGACGATAGAAGAGACCCAGTACTTC

J: TRBJ2-5
size: few
D: NA
V: TRBV27
CDR3: CASSPRTGEETQYF
DNA: TGTGCCAGCAGTCCCCGGACGGGGGAAGAGACCCAGTACTTC

J: TRBJ1-1
size: few
D: NA
V: TRBV6-2/TRBV6-3
CDR3: CASNFQALGRPEAFF
DNA: TGTGCCAGCAATTTCCAGGCGCTTGGGCGCCCTGAAGCTTTCTTT

J: TRBJ2-5
size: NA
D: TRBD1
V: TRBV7-6
CDR3: CASSPRTGVVQTQYF
DNA: TGTGCCAGCAGCCCCCGGACAGGGGTTGTACAGACCCAGTACTTC

J: TRBJ2-5
size: few
D: TRBD2
V: TRBV3-1
CDR3: CASNRLAGLEETQYF
DNA: TGTGCCAGCAACAGACTAGCGGGGTTAGAAGAGACCCAGTACTTC

J: TRBJ2-7
size: many
D: NA
V: TRBV12-3/TRBV12-4
CDR3: CASSPVGPYEQYF
DNA: TGTGCCAGCAGTCCAGTGGGGCCCTACGAGCAGTACTTC

J: TRBJ2-3
size: few
D: NA
V: TRBV27
CDR3: CASRYLGGATDTQYF
DNA: TGTGCCAGCAGATACCTGGGGGGGGCCACAGATACGCAGTATTTT

J: TRBJ2-3
size: few
D: TRBD1
V: TRBV20-1
CDR3: CSAIPGPGGGADTQYF
DNA: TGCAGTGCTATTCCCGGTCCAGGGGGCGGGGCAGATACGCAGTATTTT

J: TRBJ2-3
size: NA
D: NA
V: TRBV20-1
CDR3: CSATQGSIVADTQYF
DNA: TGCAGTGCGACACAGGGTTCGATCGTCGCAGATACGCAGTATTTT

J: TRBJ2-5
size: few
D: TRBD2
V: TRBV3-1
CDR3: CASSQDLAGLGETQYF
DNA: TGTGCCAGCAGCCAAGATCTAGCGGGATTGGGAGAGACCCAGTACTTC

J: TRBJ2-7
size: NA
D: NA
V: TRBV29-1
CDR3: CSVDLFGGYEQYF
DNA: TGCAGCGTTGATTTGTTTGGGGGCTACGAGCAGTACTTC

J: TRBJ1-2
size: NA
D: TRBD1
V: TRBV7-2
CDR3: CASIDRVLGGYTF
DNA: TGTGCCAGCATCGACAGGGTATTAGGTGGCTACACCTTC

J: TRBJ2-7
size: NA
D: TRBD1
V: TRBV20-1
CDR3: CSARTGTGFHEQYF
DNA: TGCAGTGCTAGGACCGGGACAGGGTTCCACGAGCAGTACTTC

J: TRBJ2-1
size: NA
D: NA
V: TRBV5-1
CDR3: CARDKDRKVYNEQFF
DNA: TGCGCCAGGGATAAGGACAGAAAAGTATACAATGAGCAGTTCTTC

J: TRBJ2-3
size: few
D: TRBD2
V: TRBV29-1
CDR3: CSVRNSGRGQDTQYF
DNA: TGCAGCGTGAGAAATAGCGGGAGAGGGCAAGATACGCAGTATTTT

J: TRBJ2-7
size: many
D: TRBD2
V: TRBV29-1
CDR3: CSVVRIAGPSTSSYEQYF
DNA: TGCAGCGTTGTCAGGATAGCGGGCCCCTCCACGAGCTCCTACGAGCAGTACTTC

J: TRBJ2-1
size: few
D: TRBD1
V: TRBV28
CDR3: CASRPGQGAYNEQFF
DNA: TGTGCCAGCAGACCCGGACAGGGGGCGTACAATGAGCAGTTCTTC

J: TRBJ2-3
size: NA
D: TRBD2
V: TRBV20-1
CDR3: CSAMGLAGVLDTQYF
DNA: TGCAGTGCTATGGGACTAGCGGGAGTTTTAGATACGCAGTATTTT

J: TRBJ2-5
size: NA
D: TRBD2
V: TRBV12-3/TRBV12-4
CDR3: CASTHRGGPQETQYF
DNA: TGTGCCAGCACCCATCGCGGGGGGCCGCAAGAGACCCAGTACTTC

J: TRBJ2-3
size: few
D: TRBD1
V: TRBV20-1
CDR3: CSARGWTGGSDTQYF
DNA: TGCAGTGCTAGAGGTTGGACAGGGGGCTCAGATACGCAGTATTTT

J: TRBJ1-1
size: few
D: NA
V: TRBV12-3/TRBV12-4
CDR3: CASRLWQLNTEAFF
DNA: TGTGCCAGCCGCCTGTGGCAGCTGAACACTGAAGCTTTCTTT

J: TRBJ1-1
size: NA
D: TRBD1
V: TRBV12-3/TRBV12-4
CDR3: CASSPRTGVPNTEAFF
DNA: TGTGCCAGCAGTCCCAGGACAGGAGTCCCTAACACTGAAGCTTTCTTT

J: TRBJ2-2
size: many
D: TRBD1
V: TRBV10-3
CDR3: CAISERGTGELFF
DNA: TGTGCCATCAGTGAGAGGGGGACAGGGGAACTGTTCTTC

J: TRBJ1-1
size: many
D: NA
V: TRBV20-1
CDR3: CSASGGYTEAFF
DNA: TGCAGTGCTAGCGGGGGATACACTGAAGCTTTCTTT

J: TRBJ2-7
size: many
D: TRBD1
V: TRBV10-3
CDR3: CAIRGDRAHEQYF
DNA: TGTGCCATCAGGGGGGACAGGGCCCACGAGCAGTACTTC

J: TRBJ2-7
size: many
D: NA
V: TRBV20-1
CDR3: CSASTHSPSEQYF
DNA: TGCAGTGCTAGTACCCACTCACCCAGCGAGCAGTACTTC

J: TRBJ1-4
size: few
D: NA
V: TRBV20-1
CDR3: CSALTGSNEKLFF
DNA: TGCAGTGCTTTGACAGGATCCAATGAAAAACTGTTTTTT

J: TRBJ2-4
size: many
D: TRBD2
V: TRBV12-3/TRBV12-4
CDR3: CASRLAGVNIQYF
DNA: TGTGCCAGCAGACTAGCGGGAGTGAACATTCAGTACTTC